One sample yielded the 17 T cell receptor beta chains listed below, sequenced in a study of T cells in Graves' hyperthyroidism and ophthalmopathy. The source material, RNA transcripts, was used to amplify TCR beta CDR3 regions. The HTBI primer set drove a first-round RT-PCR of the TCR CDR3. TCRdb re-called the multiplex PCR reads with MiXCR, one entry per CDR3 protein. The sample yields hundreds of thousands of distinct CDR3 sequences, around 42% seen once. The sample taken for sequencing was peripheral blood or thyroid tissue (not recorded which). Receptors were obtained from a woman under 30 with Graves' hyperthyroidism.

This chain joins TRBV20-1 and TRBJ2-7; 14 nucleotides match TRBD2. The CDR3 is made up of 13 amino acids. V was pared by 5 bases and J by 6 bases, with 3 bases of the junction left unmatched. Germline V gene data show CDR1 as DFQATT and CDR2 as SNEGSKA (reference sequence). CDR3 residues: CSAATSGRAEQYF. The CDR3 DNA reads TGCAGTGCTGCGACTAGCGGGAGGGCCGAGCAGTACTTC.

The CDR3 loop is CASRAGTGTQYF. The DNA for the CDR3 is TGTGCCAGCAGAGCCGGGACAGGGACCCAGTACTTC. The rearrangement joins TRBV9 to TRBJ2-5; 8 positions match TRBD1. Trimming at V came to 5 bases and at J to 7 bases, leaving 4 bases not matched to a gene. This CDR3 contains 12 residues. Germline CDR1 reads SGDLS; CDR2 reads YYNGEE.

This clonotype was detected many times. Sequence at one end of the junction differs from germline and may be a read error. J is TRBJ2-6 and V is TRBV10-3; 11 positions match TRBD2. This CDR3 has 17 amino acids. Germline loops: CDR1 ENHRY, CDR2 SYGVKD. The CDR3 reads CASSELAGAYGANVLTF. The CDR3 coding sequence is TGTGCCAGCAGTGAACTAGCGGGAGCTTATGGGGCCAACGTCCTGACTTTC.

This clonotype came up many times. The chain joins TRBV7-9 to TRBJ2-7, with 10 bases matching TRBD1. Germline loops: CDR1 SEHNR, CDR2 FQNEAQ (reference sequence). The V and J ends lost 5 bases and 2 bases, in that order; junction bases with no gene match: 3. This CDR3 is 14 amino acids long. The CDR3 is CASSHGTGAYEQYF. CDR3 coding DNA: TGTGCCAGCAGCCACGGGACAGGGGCCTACGAGCAGTACTTC. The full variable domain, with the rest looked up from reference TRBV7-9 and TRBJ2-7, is DTGVSQNPRHKITKRGQNVTFRCDPISEHNRLYWYRQTLGQGPEFLTYFQNEAQLEKSRLLSDRFSAERPKGSFSTLEIQRTEQGDSAMYLCASSHGTGAYEQYFGPGTRLTVT.

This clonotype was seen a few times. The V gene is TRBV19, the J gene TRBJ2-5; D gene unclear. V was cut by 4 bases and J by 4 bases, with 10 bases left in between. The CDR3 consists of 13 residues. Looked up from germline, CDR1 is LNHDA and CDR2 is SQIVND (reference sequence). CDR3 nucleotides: TGTGCCAGTAGTACCCCAGGCGGAGAGACCCAGTACTTC. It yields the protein CASSTPGGETQYF.

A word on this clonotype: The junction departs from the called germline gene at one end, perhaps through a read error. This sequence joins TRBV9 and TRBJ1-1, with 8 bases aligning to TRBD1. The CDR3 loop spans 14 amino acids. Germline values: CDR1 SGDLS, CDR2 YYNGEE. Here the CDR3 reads CASSPRGLDTEAFF. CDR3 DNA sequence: TGCGCCAGCAGCCCCAGGGGGCTCGACACTGAAGCTTTCTTT.

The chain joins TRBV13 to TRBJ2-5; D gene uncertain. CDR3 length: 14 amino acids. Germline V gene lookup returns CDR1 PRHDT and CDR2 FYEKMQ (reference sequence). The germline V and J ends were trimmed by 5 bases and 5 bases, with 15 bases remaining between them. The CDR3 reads CASSPPGPLETQYF. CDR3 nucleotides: TGTGCCAGCAGCCCCCCGGGTCCCCTGGAGACCCAGTACTTC.

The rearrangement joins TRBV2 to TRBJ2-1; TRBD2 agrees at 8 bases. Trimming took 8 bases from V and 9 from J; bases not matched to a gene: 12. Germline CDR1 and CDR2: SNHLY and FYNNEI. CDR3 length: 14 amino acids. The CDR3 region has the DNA TGTGCCAGCTCGCCCAGCGGGAGTTCAAGTGAGCAGTTCTTC. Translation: CASSPSGSSSEQFF.

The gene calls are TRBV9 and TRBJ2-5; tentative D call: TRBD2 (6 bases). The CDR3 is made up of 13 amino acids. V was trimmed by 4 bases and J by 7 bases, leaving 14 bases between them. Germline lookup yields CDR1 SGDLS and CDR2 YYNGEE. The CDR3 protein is CASSQGTQGTQYF. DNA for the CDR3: TGTGCCAGCAGCCAAGGGACTCAGGGGACCCAGTACTTC. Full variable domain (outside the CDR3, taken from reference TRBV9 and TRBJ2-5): DSGVTQTPKHLITATGQRVTLRCSPRSGDLSVYWYQQSLDQGLQFLIQYYNGEERAKGNILERFSAQQFPDLHSELNLSSLELGDSALYFCASSQGTQGTQYFGPGTRLLVL.

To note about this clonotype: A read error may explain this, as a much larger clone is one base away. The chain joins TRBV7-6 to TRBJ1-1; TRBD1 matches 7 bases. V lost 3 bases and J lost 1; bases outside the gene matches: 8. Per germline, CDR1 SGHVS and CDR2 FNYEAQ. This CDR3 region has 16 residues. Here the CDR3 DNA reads TGTGCCAGCAGCTTTCCCACCGGGACAGAGAACACTGAAGCTTTCTTT. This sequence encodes CASSFPTGTENTEAFF. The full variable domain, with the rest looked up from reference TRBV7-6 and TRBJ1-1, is GAGVSQSPRYKVTKRGQDVALRCDPISGHVSLYWYRQALGQGPEFLTYFNYEAQQDKSGLPNDRFSAERPEGSISTLTIQRTEQRDSAMYRCASSFPTGTENTEAFFGQGTRLTVV.

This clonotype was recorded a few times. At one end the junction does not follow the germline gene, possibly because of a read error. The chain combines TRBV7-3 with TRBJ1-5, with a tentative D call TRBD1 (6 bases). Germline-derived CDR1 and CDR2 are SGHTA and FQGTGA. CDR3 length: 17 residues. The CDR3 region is CASSQAGHPLSNQPQHF. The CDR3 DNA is TGCGCCAGCAGCCAAGCGGGACATCCCCTTAGCAATCAGCCCCAGCATTTT.

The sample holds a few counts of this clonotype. The CDR3 reads CASSSPPQREQYF. CDR3 sequence (DNA): TGTGCCAGCAGTTCCCCCCCACAGCGCGAGCAGTACTTC. This chain joins TRBV12-3 or TRBV12-4 and TRBJ2-7; D gene unclear. Trimming pared 4 bases from V and 6 bases from J, leaving 13 bases between. This CDR3 contains 13 residues.

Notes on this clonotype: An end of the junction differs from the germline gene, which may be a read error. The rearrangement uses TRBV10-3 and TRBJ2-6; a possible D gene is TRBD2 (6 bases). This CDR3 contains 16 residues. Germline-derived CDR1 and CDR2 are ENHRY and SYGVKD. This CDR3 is CASSYNGRSGANVLTF. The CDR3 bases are TGTGCCAGCAGTTACAACGGGAGAAGTGGGGCCAACGTCCTGACTTTC.

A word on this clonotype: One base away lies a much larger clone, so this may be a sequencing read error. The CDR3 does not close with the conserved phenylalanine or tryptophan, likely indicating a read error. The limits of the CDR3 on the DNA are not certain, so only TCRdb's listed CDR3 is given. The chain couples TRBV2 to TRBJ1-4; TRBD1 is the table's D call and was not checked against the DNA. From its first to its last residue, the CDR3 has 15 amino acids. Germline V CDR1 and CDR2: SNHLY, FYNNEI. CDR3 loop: CASSEAQGRGEKLFL.

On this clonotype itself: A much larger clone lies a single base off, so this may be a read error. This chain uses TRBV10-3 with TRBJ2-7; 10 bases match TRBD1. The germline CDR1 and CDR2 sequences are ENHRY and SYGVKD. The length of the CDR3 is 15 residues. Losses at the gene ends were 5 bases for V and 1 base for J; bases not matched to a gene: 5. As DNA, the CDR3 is TGTGCCATCAGTCCCGGGACAGGGGCGTCCTACGAGCAGTACTTC. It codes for CAISPGTGASYEQYF.

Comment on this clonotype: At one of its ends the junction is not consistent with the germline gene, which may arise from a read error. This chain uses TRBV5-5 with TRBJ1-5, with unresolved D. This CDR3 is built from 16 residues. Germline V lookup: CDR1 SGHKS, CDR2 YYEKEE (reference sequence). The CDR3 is CASSQLGEYSNQPQHF. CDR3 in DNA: TGCGCCAGCAGCCAACTCGGGGAGTATAGCAATCAGCCCCAGCATTTT.

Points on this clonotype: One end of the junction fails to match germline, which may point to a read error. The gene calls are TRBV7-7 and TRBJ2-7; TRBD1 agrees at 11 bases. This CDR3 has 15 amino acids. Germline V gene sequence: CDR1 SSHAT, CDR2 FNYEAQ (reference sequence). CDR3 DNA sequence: TGTGCTAGCATCCCGTTGGGGGACAGGGGGGACGAGCAGTACTTC. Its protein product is CASIPLGDRGDEQYF.